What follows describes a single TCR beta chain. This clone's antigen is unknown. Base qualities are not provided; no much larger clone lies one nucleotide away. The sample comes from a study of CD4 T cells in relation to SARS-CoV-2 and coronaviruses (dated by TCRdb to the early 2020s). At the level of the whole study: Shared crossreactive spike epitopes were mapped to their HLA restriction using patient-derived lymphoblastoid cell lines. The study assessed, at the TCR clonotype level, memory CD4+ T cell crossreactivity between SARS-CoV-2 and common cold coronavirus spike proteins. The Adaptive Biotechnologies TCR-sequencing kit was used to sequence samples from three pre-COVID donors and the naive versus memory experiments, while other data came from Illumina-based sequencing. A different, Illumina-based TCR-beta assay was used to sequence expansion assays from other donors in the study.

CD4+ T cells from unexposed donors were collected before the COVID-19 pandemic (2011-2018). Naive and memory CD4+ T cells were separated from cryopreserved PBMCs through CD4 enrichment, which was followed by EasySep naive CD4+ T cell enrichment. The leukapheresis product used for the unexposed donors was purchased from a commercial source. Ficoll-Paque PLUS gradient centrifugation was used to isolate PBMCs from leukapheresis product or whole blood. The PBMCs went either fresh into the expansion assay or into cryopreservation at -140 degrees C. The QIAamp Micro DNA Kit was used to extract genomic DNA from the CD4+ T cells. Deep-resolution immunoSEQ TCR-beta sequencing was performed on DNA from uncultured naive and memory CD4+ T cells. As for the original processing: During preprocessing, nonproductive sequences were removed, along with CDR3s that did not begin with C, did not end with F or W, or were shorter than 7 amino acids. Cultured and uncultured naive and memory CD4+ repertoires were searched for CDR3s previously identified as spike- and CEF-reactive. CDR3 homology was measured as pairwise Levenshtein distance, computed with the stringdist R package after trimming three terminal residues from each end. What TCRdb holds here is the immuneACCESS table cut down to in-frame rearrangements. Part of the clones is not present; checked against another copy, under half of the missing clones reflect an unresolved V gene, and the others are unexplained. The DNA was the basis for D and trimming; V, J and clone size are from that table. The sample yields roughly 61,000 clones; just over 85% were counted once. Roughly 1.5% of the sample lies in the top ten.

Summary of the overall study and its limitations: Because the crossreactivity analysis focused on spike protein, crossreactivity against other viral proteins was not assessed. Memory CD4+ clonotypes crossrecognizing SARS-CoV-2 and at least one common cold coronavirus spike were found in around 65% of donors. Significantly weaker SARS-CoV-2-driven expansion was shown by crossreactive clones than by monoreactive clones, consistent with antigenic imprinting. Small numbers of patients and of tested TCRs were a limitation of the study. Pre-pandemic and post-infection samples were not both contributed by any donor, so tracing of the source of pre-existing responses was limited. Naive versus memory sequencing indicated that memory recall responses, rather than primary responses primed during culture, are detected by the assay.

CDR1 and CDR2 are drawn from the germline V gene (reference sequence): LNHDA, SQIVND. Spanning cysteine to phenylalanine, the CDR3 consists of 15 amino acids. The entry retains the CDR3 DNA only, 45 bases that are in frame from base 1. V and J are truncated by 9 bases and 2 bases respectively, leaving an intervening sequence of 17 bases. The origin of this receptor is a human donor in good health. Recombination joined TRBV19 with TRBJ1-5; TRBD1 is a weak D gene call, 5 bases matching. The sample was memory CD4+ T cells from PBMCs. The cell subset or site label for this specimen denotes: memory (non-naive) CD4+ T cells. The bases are TGTGCCAGCCGGGACTCACCCCGGGGCAATCAGCCCCAGCATTTT. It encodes CASRDSPRGNQPQHF.